The TCR beta chain described here comes from a study of T cells in Graves' hyperthyroidism and ophthalmopathy. There are many counts of this clonotype. Its antigen is unidentified. It was RNA transcripts that yielded the amplified TCR beta CDR3 regions. The HTBI set primed first-round TCR CDR3 RT-PCR. TCRdb re-analysed the multiplex PCR reads in MiXCR, keeping a single row per CDR3 protein. The table has a few hundred thousand distinct CDR3 sequences, about a sixth seen once. Overall study results and limits: Separating ophthalmopathy from stable hyperthyroidism was achieved by a 13 V-J model.

Thyroid ultrasound and orbital computed tomography, with clinical symptoms and serum thyroxine and TRAb, informed diagnoses. Germline CDR1 and CDR2: KGHSH and LQKENI. This CDR3 is built from 15 residues. V shed 0 bases and J shed 0 bases, with 7 bases lying between them. The chain is built from TRBV18 and TRBJ2-3, with a weak D call TRBD2 (6 bases). Sequenced: blood. This TCR was recovered from a woman aged 60 to 75 with Graves' ophthalmopathy. The CDR3 sequence: CASSPPAGSTDTQYF. The CDR3 nucleotides are TGTGCCAGCTCACCACCGGCGGGAAGCACAGATACGCAGTATTTT.